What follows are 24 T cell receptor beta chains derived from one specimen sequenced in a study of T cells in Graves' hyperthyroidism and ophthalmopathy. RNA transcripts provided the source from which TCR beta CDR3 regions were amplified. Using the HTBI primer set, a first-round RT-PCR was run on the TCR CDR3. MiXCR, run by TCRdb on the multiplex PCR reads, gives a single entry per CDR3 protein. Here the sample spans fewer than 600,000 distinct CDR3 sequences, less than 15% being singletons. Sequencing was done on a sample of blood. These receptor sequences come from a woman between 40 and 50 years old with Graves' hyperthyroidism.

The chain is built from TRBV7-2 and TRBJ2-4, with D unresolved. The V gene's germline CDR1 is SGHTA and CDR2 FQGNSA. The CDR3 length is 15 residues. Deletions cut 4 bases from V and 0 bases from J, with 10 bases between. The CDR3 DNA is TGTGCCAGCAGCTCCCTGACAAAAGCCAAAAACATTCAGTACTTC. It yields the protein CASSSLTKAKNIQYF.

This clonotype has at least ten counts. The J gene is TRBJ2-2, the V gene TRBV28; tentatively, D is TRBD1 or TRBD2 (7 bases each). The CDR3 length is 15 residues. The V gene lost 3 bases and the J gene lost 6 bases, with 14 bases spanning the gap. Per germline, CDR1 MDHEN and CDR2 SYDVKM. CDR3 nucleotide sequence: TGTGCCAGCAGTTTGGGAGGGGGCCGTCCCGGGGAGCTGTTTTTT. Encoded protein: CASSLGGGRPGELFF.

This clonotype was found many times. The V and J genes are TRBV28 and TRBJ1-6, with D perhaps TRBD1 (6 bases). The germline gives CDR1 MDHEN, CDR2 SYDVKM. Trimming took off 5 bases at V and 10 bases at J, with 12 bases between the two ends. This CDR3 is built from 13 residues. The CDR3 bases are TGTGCCAGCAGTCCCGGACAGCGCTCACCCCTCCACTTT. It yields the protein CASSPGQRSPLHF.

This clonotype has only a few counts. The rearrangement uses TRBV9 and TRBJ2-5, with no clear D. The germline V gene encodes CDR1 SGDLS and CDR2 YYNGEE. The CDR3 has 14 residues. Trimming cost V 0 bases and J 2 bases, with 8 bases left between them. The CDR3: CASSVAAPQETQYF. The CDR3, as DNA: TGTGCCAGCAGCGTAGCTGCCCCTCAAGAGACCCAGTACTTC. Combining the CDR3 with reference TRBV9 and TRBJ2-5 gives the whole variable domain DSGVTQTPKHLITATGQRVTLRCSPRSGDLSVYWYQQSLDQGLQFLIQYYNGEERAKGNILERFSAQQFPDLHSELNLSSLELGDSALYFCASSVAAPQETQYFGPGTRLLVL.

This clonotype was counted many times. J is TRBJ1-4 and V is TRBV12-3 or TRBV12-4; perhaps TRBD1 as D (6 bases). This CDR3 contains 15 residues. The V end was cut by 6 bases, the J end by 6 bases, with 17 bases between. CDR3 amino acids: CASRPQGGSYEKLFF. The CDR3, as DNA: TGTGCCAGCAGACCACAGGGCGGCTCGTATGAAAAACTGTTTTTT.

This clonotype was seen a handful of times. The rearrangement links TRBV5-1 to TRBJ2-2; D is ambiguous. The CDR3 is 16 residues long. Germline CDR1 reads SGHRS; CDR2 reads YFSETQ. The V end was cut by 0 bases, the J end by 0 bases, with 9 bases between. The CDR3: CASSLAGQANTGELFF. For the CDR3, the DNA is TGCGCCAGCAGCTTGGCCGGCCAGGCGAACACCGGGGAGCTGTTTTTT.

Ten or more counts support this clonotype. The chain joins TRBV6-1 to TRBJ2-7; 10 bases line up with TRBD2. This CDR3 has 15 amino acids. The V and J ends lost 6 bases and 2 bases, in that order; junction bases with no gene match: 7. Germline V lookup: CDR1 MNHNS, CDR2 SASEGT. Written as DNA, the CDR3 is TGTGCCAGCAGACGAAAGCGGGAGGGCGCCTACGAGCAGTACTTC. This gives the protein CASRRKREGAYEQYF.

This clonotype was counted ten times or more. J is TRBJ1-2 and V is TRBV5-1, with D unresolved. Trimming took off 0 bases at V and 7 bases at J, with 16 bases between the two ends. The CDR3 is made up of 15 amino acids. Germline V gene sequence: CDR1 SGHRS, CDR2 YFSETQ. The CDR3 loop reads CASSLDRVERTGYTF. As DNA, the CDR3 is TGCGCCAGCAGCTTGGATAGGGTGGAACGAACTGGCTACACCTTC.

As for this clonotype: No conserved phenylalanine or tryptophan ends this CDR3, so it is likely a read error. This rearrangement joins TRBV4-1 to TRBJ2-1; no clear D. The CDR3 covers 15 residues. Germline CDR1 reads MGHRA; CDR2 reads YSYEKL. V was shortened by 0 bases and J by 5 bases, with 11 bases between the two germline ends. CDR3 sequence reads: CASSQDLGGHNEQFL. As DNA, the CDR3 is TGCGCCAGCAGCCAAGATCTGGGCGGACACAATGAGCAGTTCCTC.

The CDR3 spells CASSIASTWDTQYF. The CDR3, as DNA: TGTGCCAGTAGTATAGCCTCCACTTGGGATACGCAGTATTTT. The chain is built from TRBV19 and TRBJ2-3, with D unclear. Between the trimmed V and J ends, which lost 1 base and 6 bases, there was a span of 11 bases. Germline assignment: CDR1 LNHDA and CDR2 SQIVND (reference sequence). The CDR3 totals 14 residues.

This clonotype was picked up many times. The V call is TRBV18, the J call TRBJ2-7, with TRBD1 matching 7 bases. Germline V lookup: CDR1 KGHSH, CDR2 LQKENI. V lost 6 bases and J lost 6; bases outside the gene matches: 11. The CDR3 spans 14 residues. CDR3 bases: TGTGCCAGCTCCGTAACAGGGGCTTCGGGCGAGCAGTACTTC. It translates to CASSVTGASGEQYF.

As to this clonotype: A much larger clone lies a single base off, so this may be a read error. The CDR3 nucleotides read TGTGCCAGCGGACTAGCGGGAGTTGTAGATACGCAGTATTTT. It specifies CASGLAGVVDTQYF. The chain has TRBV11-1 and TRBJ2-3; 13 bases are shared with TRBD2. This CDR3 is built from 14 residues. The germline CDR1 and CDR2 sequences are SGHAT and FQDESV (reference sequence). V lost 8 bases to trimming and J lost 5 bases; unmatched junction nucleotides: 4.

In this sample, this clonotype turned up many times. CDR3 DNA: TGCGCCAGCAGCTCGGCGGTGGGACTCCGCACAGATACGCAGTATTTT. It codes for CASSSAVGLRTDTQYF. The rearrangement links TRBV5-1 to TRBJ2-3; TRBD2 might be the D (6 bases). Trimming left V 3 bases short and J 1 base short, with 15 bases between. The CDR3 covers 16 residues. Germline V CDR1 and CDR2: SGHRS, YFSETQ.

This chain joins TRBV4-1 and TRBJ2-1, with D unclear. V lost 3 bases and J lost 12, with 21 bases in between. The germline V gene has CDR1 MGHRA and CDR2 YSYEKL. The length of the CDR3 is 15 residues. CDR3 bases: TGCGCCAGCAGCCACACAAAAATTCTGAATGTTGGGCAGTTCTTC. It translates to CASSHTKILNVGQFF.

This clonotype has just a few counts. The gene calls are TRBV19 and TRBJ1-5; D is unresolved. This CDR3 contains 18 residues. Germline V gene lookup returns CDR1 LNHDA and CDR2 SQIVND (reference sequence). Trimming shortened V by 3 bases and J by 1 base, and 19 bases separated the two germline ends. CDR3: CASSIKGSSSLSNQPQHF. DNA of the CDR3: TGTGCCAGTAGTATTAAGGGCTCATCGAGTCTGAGCAATCAGCCCCAGCATTTT.

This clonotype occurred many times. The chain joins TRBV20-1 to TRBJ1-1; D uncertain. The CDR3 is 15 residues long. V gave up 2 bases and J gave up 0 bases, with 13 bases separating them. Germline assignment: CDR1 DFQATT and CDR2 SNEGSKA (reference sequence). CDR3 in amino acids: CSARSSGNMNTEAFF. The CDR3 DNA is TGCAGTGCTAGATCATCAGGTAACATGAACACTGAAGCTTTCTTT.

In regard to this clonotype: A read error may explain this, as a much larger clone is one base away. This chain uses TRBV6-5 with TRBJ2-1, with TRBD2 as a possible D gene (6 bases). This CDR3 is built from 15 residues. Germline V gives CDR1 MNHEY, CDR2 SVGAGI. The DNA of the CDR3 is TGTGCCAGCAGTTCGCGGGGCGTCCGTGGGGATGAGCAGCTCTTC. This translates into CASSSRGVRGDEQLF.

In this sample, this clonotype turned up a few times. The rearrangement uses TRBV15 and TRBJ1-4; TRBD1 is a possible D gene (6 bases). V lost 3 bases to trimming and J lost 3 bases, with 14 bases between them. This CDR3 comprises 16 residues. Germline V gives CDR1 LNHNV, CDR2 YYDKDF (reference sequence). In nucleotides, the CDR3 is TGTGCCACCAGCAGTTCCACAGGGTCTGCTAATGAAAAACTGTTTTTT. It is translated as CATSSSTGSANEKLFF.

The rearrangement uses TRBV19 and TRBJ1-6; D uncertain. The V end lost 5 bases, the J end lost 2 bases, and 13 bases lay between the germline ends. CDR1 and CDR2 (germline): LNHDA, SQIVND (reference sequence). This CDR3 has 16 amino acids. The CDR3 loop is CASSSFSGTYNSPLHF. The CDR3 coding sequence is TGTGCCAGTAGTTCCTTCAGCGGTACCTATAATTCACCCCTCCACTTT. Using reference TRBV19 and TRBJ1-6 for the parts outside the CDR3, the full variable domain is DGGITQSPKYLFRKEGQNVTLSCEQNLNHDAMYWYRQDPGQGLRLIYYSQIVNDFQKGDIAEGYSVSREKKESFPLTVTSAQKNPTAFYLCASSSFSGTYNSPLHFGNGTRLTVT.

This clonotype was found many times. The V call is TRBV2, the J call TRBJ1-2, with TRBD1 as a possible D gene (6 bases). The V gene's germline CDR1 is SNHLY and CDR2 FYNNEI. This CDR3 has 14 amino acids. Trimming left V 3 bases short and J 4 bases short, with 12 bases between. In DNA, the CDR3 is TGTGCCAGCAGTGATGTCACAGGGACCTATGGCTACACCTTC. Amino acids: CASSDVTGTYGYTF.

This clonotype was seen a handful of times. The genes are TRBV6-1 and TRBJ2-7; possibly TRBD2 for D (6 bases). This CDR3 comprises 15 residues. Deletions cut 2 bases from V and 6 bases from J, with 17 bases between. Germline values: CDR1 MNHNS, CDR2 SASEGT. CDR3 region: CASSEFGGPLIEQYF. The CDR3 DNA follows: TGTGCCAGCAGTGAATTCGGAGGGCCCCTTATCGAGCAGTACTTC.

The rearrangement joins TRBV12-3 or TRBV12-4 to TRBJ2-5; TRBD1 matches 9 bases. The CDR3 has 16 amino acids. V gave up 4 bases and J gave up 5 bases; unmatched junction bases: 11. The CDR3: CASSSNRDRVEETQYF. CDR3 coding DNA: TGTGCCAGCAGTTCCAACCGGGACAGGGTCGAGGAGACCCAGTACTTC.

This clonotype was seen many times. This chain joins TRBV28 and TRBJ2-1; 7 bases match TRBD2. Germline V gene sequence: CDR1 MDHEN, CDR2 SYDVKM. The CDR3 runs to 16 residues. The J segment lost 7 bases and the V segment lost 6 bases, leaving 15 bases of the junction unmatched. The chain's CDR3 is CASSTRSGLAVNEQFF. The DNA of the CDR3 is TGTGCCAGCAGCACCCGTAGCGGGCTGGCGGTAAATGAGCAGTTCTTC.

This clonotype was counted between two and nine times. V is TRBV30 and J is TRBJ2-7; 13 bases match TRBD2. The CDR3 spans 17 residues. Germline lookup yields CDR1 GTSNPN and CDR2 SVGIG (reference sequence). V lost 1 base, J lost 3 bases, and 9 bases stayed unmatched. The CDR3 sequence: CAWSAGLAGVNLYEQYF. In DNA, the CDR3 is TGTGCCTGGAGTGCTGGACTAGCGGGAGTAAACCTCTACGAGCAGTACTTC.